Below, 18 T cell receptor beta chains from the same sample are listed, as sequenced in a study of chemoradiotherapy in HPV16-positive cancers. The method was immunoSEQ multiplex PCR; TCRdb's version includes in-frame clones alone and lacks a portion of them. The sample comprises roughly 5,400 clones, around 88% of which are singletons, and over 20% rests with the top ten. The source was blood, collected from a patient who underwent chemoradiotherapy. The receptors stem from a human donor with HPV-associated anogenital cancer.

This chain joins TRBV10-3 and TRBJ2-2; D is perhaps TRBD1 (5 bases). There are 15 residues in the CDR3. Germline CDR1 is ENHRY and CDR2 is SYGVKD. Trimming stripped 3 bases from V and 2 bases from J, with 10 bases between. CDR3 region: CAISDWRTNTGELFF. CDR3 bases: TGTGCCATCAGTGACTGGCGGACAAACACCGGGGAGCTGTTTTTT.

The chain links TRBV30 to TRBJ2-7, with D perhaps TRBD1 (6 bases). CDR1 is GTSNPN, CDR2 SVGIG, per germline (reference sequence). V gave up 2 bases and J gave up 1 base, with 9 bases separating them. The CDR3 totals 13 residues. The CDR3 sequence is CAWSPGVSYEQYF. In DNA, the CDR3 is TGTGCCTGGAGTCCAGGGGTTTCCTACGAGCAGTACTTC.

In DNA, the CDR3 is TGTGCCAGTAGTAAGAGGGCGGGAGGACTCCAAGAGACCCAGTACTTC. It encodes CASSKRAGGLQETQYF. The V call is TRBV19, the J call TRBJ2-5; 8 bases align to TRBD2. CDR3 length equals 16 residues. The V gene's germline CDR1 is LNHDA and CDR2 SQIVND (reference sequence). The trim removed 4 bases at V and 1 base at J, leaving 8 bases unmatched.

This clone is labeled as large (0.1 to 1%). CDR3 DNA sequence: TGTGCCACCAGCAGCGGACAGGGGGCGTTCGGGGAGCTGTTTTTT. Amino acid sequence: CATSSGQGAFGELFF. V and J are TRBV15 and TRBJ2-2; 11 bases fit TRBD1. The CDR3 is made up of 15 amino acids. Germline assignment: CDR1 LNHNV and CDR2 YYDKDF (reference sequence). V shed 3 bases, J shed 7 bases, and the junction held 4 bases outside the gene matches.

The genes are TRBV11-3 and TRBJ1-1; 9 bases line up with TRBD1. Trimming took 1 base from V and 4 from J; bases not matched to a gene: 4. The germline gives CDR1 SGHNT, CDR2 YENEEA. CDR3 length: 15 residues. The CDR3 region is CASSLGQGEATEAFF. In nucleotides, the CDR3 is TGTGCCAGCAGCTTAGGACAGGGGGAGGCCACTGAAGCTTTCTTT.

The CDR3 spells CASGAGGPYEQYF. The CDR3 region has the DNA TGTGCCAGCGGGGCCGGCGGGCCCTACGAGCAGTACTTC. V usage is TRBV9 and J usage is TRBJ2-7; D may correspond to TRBD1 or TRBD2 (5 bases each). This CDR3 contains 13 residues. V was clipped by 7 bases and J by 2 bases, with 13 bases between them. Per germline, CDR1 SGDLS and CDR2 YYNGEE.

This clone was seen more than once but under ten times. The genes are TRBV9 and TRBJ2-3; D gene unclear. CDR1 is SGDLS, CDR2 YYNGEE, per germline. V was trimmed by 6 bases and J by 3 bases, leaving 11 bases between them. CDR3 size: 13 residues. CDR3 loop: CASTPPRTDTQYF. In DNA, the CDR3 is TGTGCCAGCACCCCTCCGAGGACAGATACGCAGTATTTT.

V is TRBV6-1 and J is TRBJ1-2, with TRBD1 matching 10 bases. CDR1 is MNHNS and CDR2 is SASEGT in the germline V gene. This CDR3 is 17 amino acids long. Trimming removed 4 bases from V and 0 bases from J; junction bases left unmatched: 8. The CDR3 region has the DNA TGTGCCAGCAGTGCCAGAGATGGACAGGGGGCTAACTATGGCTACACCTTC. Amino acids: CASSARDGQGANYGYTF.

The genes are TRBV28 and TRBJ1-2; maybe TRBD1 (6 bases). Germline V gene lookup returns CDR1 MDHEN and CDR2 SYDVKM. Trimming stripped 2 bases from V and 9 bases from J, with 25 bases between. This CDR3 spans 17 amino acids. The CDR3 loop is CASSLGGASQTARSYTF. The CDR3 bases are TGTGCCAGCAGTTTAGGGGGGGCCTCCCAGACCGCCAGGAGCTACACCTTC.

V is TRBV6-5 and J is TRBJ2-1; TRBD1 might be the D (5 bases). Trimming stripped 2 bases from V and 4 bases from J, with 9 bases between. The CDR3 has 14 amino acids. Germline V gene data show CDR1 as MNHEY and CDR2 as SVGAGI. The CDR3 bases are TGTGCCAGCAGTTACCCAGACAGTTACAATGAGCAGTTCTTC. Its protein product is CASSYPDSYNEQFF.

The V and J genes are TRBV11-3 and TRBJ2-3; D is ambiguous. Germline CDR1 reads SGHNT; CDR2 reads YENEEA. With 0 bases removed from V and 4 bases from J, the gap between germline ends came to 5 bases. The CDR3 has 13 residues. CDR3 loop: CASSLEGADTQYF. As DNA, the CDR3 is TGTGCCAGCAGCTTAGAAGGTGCAGATACGCAGTATTTT. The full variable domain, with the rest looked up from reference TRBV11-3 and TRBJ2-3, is EAGVVQSPRYKIIEKKQPVAFWCNPISGHNTLYWYLQNLGQGPELLIRYENEEAVDDSQLPKDRFSAERLKGVDSTLKIQPAELGDSAVYLCASSLEGADTQYFGPGTRLTVL.

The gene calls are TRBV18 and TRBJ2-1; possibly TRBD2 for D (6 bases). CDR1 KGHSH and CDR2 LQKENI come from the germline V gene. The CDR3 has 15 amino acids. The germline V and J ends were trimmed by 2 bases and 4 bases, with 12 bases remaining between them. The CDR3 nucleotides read TGTGCCAGCTCACCAGGCTCAAGCGGGTACAATGAGCAGTTCTTC. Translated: CASSPGSSGYNEQFF.

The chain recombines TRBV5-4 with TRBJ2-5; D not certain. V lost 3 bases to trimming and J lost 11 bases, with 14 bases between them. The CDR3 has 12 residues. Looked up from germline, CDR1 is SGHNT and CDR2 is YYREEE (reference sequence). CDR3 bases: TGTGCCAGCAGCTACGAAACCTCTAGGCAGTACTTC. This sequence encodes CASSYETSRQYF.

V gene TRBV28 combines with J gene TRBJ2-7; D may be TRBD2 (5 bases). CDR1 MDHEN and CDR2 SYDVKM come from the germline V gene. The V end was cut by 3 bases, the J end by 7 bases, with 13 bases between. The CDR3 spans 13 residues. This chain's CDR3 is CASSFTPSGEQYF. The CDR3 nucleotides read TGTGCCAGCAGTTTTACTCCCTCGGGGGAGCAGTACTTC.

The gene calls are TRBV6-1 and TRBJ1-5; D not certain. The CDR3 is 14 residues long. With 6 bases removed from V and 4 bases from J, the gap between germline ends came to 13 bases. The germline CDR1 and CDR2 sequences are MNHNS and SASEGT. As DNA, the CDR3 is TGTGCCAGCAGCGCACACTTCGGAAATCAGCCCCAGCATTTT. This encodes CASSAHFGNQPQHF.

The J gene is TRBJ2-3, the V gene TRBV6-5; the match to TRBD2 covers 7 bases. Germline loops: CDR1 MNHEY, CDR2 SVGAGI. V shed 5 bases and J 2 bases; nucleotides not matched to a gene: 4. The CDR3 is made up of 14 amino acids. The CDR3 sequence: CASSPGGNTDTQYF. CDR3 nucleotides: TGTGCCAGCAGTCCGGGAGGAAACACAGATACGCAGTATTTT.

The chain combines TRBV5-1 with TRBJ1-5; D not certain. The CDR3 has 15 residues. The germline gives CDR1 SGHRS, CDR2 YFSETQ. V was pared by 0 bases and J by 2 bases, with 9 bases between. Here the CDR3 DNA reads TGCGCCAGCAGCTTGGAAGGGATGGGCAATCAGCCCCAGCATTTT. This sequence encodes CASSLEGMGNQPQHF.

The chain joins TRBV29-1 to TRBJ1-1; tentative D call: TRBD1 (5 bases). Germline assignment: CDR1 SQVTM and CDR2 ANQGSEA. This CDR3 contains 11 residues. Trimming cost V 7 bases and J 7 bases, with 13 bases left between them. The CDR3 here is CSGRDGLEAFF. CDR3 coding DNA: TGCAGCGGGCGGGACGGCCTTGAAGCTTTCTTT.